Shown below are 23 T cell receptor beta chains from a single sample sequenced in a study of blood T cells in healthy people across ages. The authors ran a second PCR of about 6 to 11 cycles using a sample-barcoded 5' primer and a J-beta primer mix. TCRdb reprocessed the 5' RACE reads with MiXCR, giving one entry per CDR3 protein. The sample comprises hundreds of thousands of distinct CDR3 sequences, about 50% of which are singletons, and about 14% rests with the top ten. What was sequenced was blood. The receptors originated from a woman older than 75 in good health.

To note about this clonotype: A single base separates this from a much larger clone, so it may be a read error. The chain couples TRBV7-3 to TRBJ2-1; 7 bases agree with TRBD2. This CDR3 contains 14 residues. The V gene's germline CDR1 is SGHTA and CDR2 FQGTGA. The CDR3 reads CAISASGSNNEQFF. CDR3 sequence (DNA): TGTGCCATCAGCGCTAGCGGATCTAACAATGAGCAGTTCTTC.

This chain links TRBV29-1 with TRBJ2-1, with D unclear. The CDR3 is 14 amino acids. V shed 1 base and J shed 5 bases, with 12 bases lying between them. Per the germline V gene, CDR1 is SQVTM and CDR2 is ANQGSEA. The DNA of the CDR3 is TGCAGCGTTGAAGGGTGGATCTACAACAATGAGCAGTTCTTC. This sequence encodes CSVEGWIYNNEQFF.

This clonotype has only a few counts. The chain joins TRBV7-2 to TRBJ2-3, with D perhaps TRBD2 (6 bases). The CDR3 totals 15 residues. Germline assignment: CDR1 SGHTA and CDR2 FQGNSA. V lost 5 bases and J 2 bases, leaving 14 bases between the germline ends. DNA for the CDR3: TGTGCCAGCAGCCCCACTAGCTATTTCACAGATACGCAGTATTTT. Translation gives CASSPTSYFTDTQYF.

Worth noting for this clonotype: A clone one base away is much larger, so this may be a read error. The gene calls are TRBV20-1 and TRBJ2-7; unclear D gene. V was pared by 0 bases and J by 7 bases, with 10 bases between. The CDR3 consists of 12 residues. Looked up from germline, CDR1 is DFQATT and CDR2 is SNEGSKA (reference sequence). DNA of the CDR3: TGCAGTGCTAGAGAGACCCACAATGAGCAGTACTTC. Protein sequence: CSARETHNEQYF.

The table lists this clonotype with many counts. The V call is TRBV5-1, the J call TRBJ1-5, with D hard to call. The CDR3 consists of 13 residues. Germline CDR1 reads SGHRS; CDR2 reads YFSETQ. The V end was cut by 2 bases, the J end by 3 bases, with 6 bases between. The DNA for the CDR3 is TGCGCCAGCAGCTTTTACCCCAATCAGCCCCAGCATTTT. Its translation is CASSFYPNQPQHF.

Turning to this clonotype: A much larger clone sits a single nucleotide away, making a read error possible. The chain combines TRBV20-1 with TRBJ2-5; 9 bases match TRBD2. CDR3 length equals 14 residues. In germline, CDR1 is DFQATT, CDR2 SNEGSKA (reference sequence). V was pared by 5 bases and J by 11 bases, with 15 bases of the junction left unmatched. The CDR3 region is CSAGTSGRKNEQYF. The DNA for the CDR3 is TGCAGTGCTGGAACCAGCGGGAGGAAGAATGAGCAGTACTTC.

Notes on this clonotype: One end of the junction varies from germline; a read error may be responsible. The rearrangement joins TRBV5-5 to TRBJ2-4, with a weak D call TRBD2 (5 bases). The V gene's germline CDR1 is SGHKS and CDR2 YYEKEE (reference sequence). CDR3 size: 13 residues. CDR3 sequence reads: CASSTGSENIPYF. The CDR3 region has the DNA TGTGCCAGCAGCACGGGATCGGAAAACATTCCGTACTTC. The full variable domain, rest sourced from reference TRBV5-5 and TRBJ2-4, is DAGVTQSPTHLIKTRGQQVTLRCSPISGHKSVSWYQQVLGQGPQFIFQYYEKEERGRGNFPDRFSARQFPNYSSELNVNALLLGDSALYLCASSTGSENIPYFGAGTRLSVL.

In this sample, this clonotype turned up many times. V gene TRBV5-1 combines with J gene TRBJ2-7, with 9 bases aligning to TRBD1. Germline V gene data show CDR1 as SGHRS and CDR2 as YFSETQ. The CDR3 spans 17 residues. The V segment lost 4 bases and the J segment 4 bases; nucleotides outside the gene matches: 15. This CDR3 reads CASSERVTGTGIYEQYF. The CDR3, as DNA: TGCGCCAGCAGCGAGAGAGTGACCGGGACAGGGATTTACGAGCAGTACTTC.

This clonotype was detected only a few times. The chain couples TRBV10-3 to TRBJ2-2, with D perhaps TRBD2 (6 bases). The CDR3 is made up of 15 amino acids. Trimming removed 9 bases from V and 6 bases from J, with 20 bases in between. Germline lookup yields CDR1 ENHRY and CDR2 SYGVKD. This CDR3 reads CAIWRGEGQAGELFF. CDR3 in DNA: TGTGCCATTTGGAGGGGCGAAGGGCAGGCCGGGGAGCTGTTTTTT.

This clonotype was detected ten times or more. The V and J genes are TRBV20-1 and TRBJ2-7; D may be TRBD1 (6 bases). CDR1 is DFQATT, CDR2 SNEGSKA, per germline (reference sequence). Trimming removed 3 bases at V and 3 bases at J, with 12 bases between. This CDR3 has 13 amino acids. CDR3 sequence reads: CSASSPGVYEQYF. CDR3 nucleotide sequence: TGCAGTGCTAGCAGTCCAGGGGTCTACGAGCAGTACTTC.

The CDR3 is CASSPIPTQPQHF. In DNA, the CDR3 is TGTGCCAGCAGCCCCATCCCGACTCAGCCCCAGCATTTT. The chain uses TRBV6-6 and TRBJ1-5; no clear D gene. This CDR3 is built from 13 residues. V lost 6 bases to trimming and J lost 6 bases, with 12 bases between them. CDR1 and CDR2 from the germline V gene are MNHNY and SVGAGI (reference sequence).

The V call is TRBV5-1, the J call TRBJ2-7; unclear D gene. The ends were cut back, 2 bases at V and 0 bases at J, with 12 bases in the middle. The CDR3 is made up of 15 amino acids. Germline values: CDR1 SGHRS, CDR2 YFSETQ. CDR3 sequence: CASSFGVANSYEQYF. Here the CDR3 DNA reads TGCGCCAGCAGCTTCGGCGTGGCTAACTCCTACGAGCAGTACTTC. The full variable domain, completed using reference TRBV5-1 and TRBJ2-7, is KAGVTQTPRYLIKTRGQQVTLSCSPISGHRSVSWYQQTPGQGLQFLFEYFSETQRNKGNFPGRFSGRQFSNSRSEMNVSTLELGDSALYLCASSFGVANSYEQYFGPGTRLTVT.

A word on this clonotype: The junction differs from germline at one of its ends, possibly a read error. V and J are TRBV7-9 and TRBJ2-7, with unresolved D. The CDR3 has 12 residues. In germline, CDR1 is SEHNR, CDR2 FQNEAQ (reference sequence). The CDR3 nucleotides read TGTGCCGGCAGCTTAAACAGCTACGAGCAGTACTTC. Its protein is CAGSLNSYEQYF.

This clonotype was counted a single time. V is TRBV25-1 and J is TRBJ2-5; D is unclear. With the DNA end fitting TRBJ2-7 better, the J assignment may be wrong. Germline V gene lookup returns CDR1 MGHDK and CDR2 SYGVNS. The CDR3 loop spans 11 amino acids. The CDR3 sequence is CAKGLNYEQYF. The CDR3 coding sequence is TGTGCCAAGGGTCTTAACTACGAGCAGTACTTC.

The chain couples TRBV20-1 to TRBJ2-7, with 8 bases aligning to TRBD2. Trimming at V came to 6 bases and at J to 2 bases, leaving 9 bases not matched to a gene. Germline assignment: CDR1 DFQATT and CDR2 SNEGSKA (reference sequence). The CDR3 extends over 14 amino acids. The CDR3 bases are TGCAGTGCCTGGGGAGCGGGAGCCGCCTACGAGCAGTACTTC. Its translation: CSAWGAGAAYEQYF.

This clonotype was recorded once. A read error may explain this, as a much larger clone is one base away. This chain links TRBV6-6 with TRBJ2-5, with a tentative D call TRBD2 (5 bases). Germline-derived CDR1 and CDR2 are MNHNY and SVGAGI (reference sequence). The CDR3 covers 17 residues. The V end was cut by 0 bases, the J end by 1 base, with 15 bases between. CDR3 in amino acids: CASSYSRPRGFQETQYF. CDR3 DNA: TGTGCCAGCAGTTACTCGAGACCAAGAGGGTTCCAAGAGACCCAGTACTTC.

This chain joins TRBV15 and TRBJ2-7, with TRBD1 identical over 9 bases. Germline CDR1 is LNHNV and CDR2 is YYDKDF (reference sequence). Losses at the gene ends were 2 bases for V and 7 bases for J; bases not matched to a gene: 9. The CDR3 contains 15 residues. The CDR3 nucleotides read TGTGCCACCAGCAGACCCGGGACAGGGTCTCAAGAGCAGTACTTC. This translates into CATSRPGTGSQEQYF.

The rearrangement joins TRBV11-2 to TRBJ2-1; TRBD2 aligns across 13 bases. The CDR3 has 21 amino acids. The V and J ends lost 6 bases and 0 bases, in that order; junction bases with no gene match: 17. Looked up from germline, CDR1 is SGHAT and CDR2 is FQNNGV. CDR3 sequence: CASRPPGTSGIYPASYNEQFF. The DNA for the CDR3 is TGTGCCAGCAGACCGCCCGGGACTAGCGGGATTTACCCAGCCTCCTACAATGAGCAGTTCTTC.

For this clonotype: A much larger clone lies a single base off, so this may be a read error. The chain has TRBV6-2 or TRBV6-3 and TRBJ2-1; D is perhaps TRBD2 (6 bases). V lost 7 bases and J lost 13, with 23 bases in between. Germline CDR1 and CDR2: MNHEY and SVGEGT. This CDR3 has 14 residues. The CDR3, as DNA: TGTGCCAGCACCCCCAGCGGGCGTCAAGAGACCCAGTTCTTC. This sequence encodes CASTPSGRQETQFF.

CDR3 nucleotides: TGTGCCAGCAGCCAAGAGAGTAACAAGGATGAGCAGTACTTC. It codes for CASSQESNKDEQYF. V usage is TRBV3-1 and J usage is TRBJ2-7; D is uncertain. Trimming cost V 0 bases and J 7 bases, with 13 bases left between them. The length of the CDR3 is 14 residues. Germline values: CDR1 LGHDT, CDR2 YNNKEL (reference sequence).

The chain couples TRBV12-3 or TRBV12-4 to TRBJ2-3; 10 positions agree with TRBD1. The CDR3 is 15 amino acids. Trimming took 5 bases from V and 2 from J; bases not matched to a gene: 4. CDR3 bases: TGTGCCAGCAGTAGGGACAGGGGATACACAGATACGCAGTATTTT. Residues: CASSRDRGYTDTQYF.

The chain uses TRBV25-1 and TRBJ2-7, with D possibly being TRBD1 or TRBD2 (5 bases each). The CDR3 spans 13 residues. In germline, CDR1 is MGHDK, CDR2 SYGVNS. Trimming stripped 8 bases from V and 1 base from J, with 12 bases between. CDR3 in amino acids: CASAMGVSYEQYF. The CDR3 bases are TGTGCCAGCGCTATGGGGGTATCCTACGAGCAGTACTTC.

This clonotype came up once. The gene calls are TRBV29-1 and TRBJ2-5; no clear D gene. Trimming pared 3 bases from V and 5 bases from J, leaving 13 bases between. Germline CDR1 is SQVTM and CDR2 is ANQGSEA. The CDR3 has 13 residues. The CDR3 loop is CSVDDDFRETQYF. As DNA, the CDR3 is TGCAGCGTTGATGACGACTTCCGCGAGACCCAGTACTTC. The full variable domain, in which reference TRBV29-1 and TRBJ2-5 provide the parts outside the CDR3, is SAVISQKPSRDICQRGTSLTIQCQVDSQVTMMFWYRQQPGQSLTLIATANQGSEATYESGFVIDKFPISRPNLTFSTLTVSNMSPEDSSIYLCSVDDDFRETQYFGPGTRLLVL.